Below, 8 T cell receptor beta chains from the same sample are listed, as sequenced in a study of identical twins. Each CDR3 protein is one row after TCRdb ran MiXCR on the 5' RACE reads. The sample lists about 530,000 distinct CDR3 sequences; 20% to 25% were seen once. The sample was also reused in another study, on yellow fever vaccine responses in identical twins.

The sample taken for sequencing was CD4+ T cells sorted from blood. The source is a woman aged 18-29 years in good health.

This clonotype was observed at least ten times. V usage is TRBV5-1 and J usage is TRBJ1-2, with no clear D. V lost 0 bases, J lost 2 bases, and 8 bases lay in between. Looked up from germline, CDR1 is SGHRS and CDR2 is YFSETQ. The CDR3 sequence is 14 residues long. The CDR3 coding sequence is TGCGCCAGCAGCTTGGTGCCAGAGAACTATGGCTACACCTTC. Translating it yields CASSLVPENYGYTF.

This clonotype was found a few times. This sequence joins TRBV12-3 or TRBV12-4 and TRBJ1-1, with D uncertain. Deletions cut 8 bases from V and 1 base from J, with 11 bases between. The CDR3 runs to 13 residues. The CDR3 DNA reads as TGTGCCAGCTCTGGAGAGCCGAACACTGAAGCTTTCTTT. It yields the protein CASSGEPNTEAFF.

The CDR3 DNA is TGTGCCAGCTCCACAAGGGTTCTTGGGGATACGCAGTATTTT. As protein: CASSTRVLGDTQYF. The J gene is TRBJ2-3, the V gene TRBV18; D is unresolved. The CDR3 is 14 amino acids. Germline loops: CDR1 KGHSH, CDR2 LQKENI. The V end lost 6 bases, the J end lost 6 bases, and 16 bases lay between the germline ends.

This chain joins TRBV7-2 and TRBJ2-3, with 10 bases fitting TRBD2. The CDR3 extends over 16 amino acids. Germline assignment: CDR1 SGHTA and CDR2 FQGNSA. Trimming removed 0 bases from V and 6 bases from J; junction bases left unmatched: 6. The chain's CDR3 is CASSLATSGLLDTQYF. The CDR3 nucleotides are TGTGCCAGCAGCTTAGCGACTAGCGGGCTTTTGGATACGCAGTATTTT.

This clonotype turned up a few times. The chain carries TRBV20-1 and TRBJ1-2; unclear D gene. Germline CDR1 is DFQATT and CDR2 is SNEGSKA (reference sequence). CDR3 length equals 11 residues. Trimming removed 8 bases from V and 2 bases from J, with 9 bases in between. CDR3 sequence (DNA): TGCAGTTCGTGGTGGAACTATGGCTACACCTTC. Translating gives CSSWWNYGYTF.

The J gene is TRBJ2-3, the V gene TRBV5-1, with TRBD1 identical over 9 bases. Per the germline V gene, CDR1 is SGHRS and CDR2 is YFSETQ. This CDR3 is 17 amino acids long. With 0 bases clipped from V and 2 bases from J, the junction kept 7 bases outside the gene matches. CDR3 DNA sequence: TGCGCCAGCAGCTTGGCAGGGGGACAGGGCTTCACAGATACGCAGTATTTT. Its translation: CASSLAGGQGFTDTQYF.

This clonotype was recorded a few times. The chain carries TRBV7-2 and TRBJ2-2; a possible D gene is TRBD1 (6 bases). The CDR3 consists of 15 residues. V lost 5 bases and J lost 3, with 13 bases in between. CDR1 and CDR2 (germline): SGHTA, FQGNSA. The CDR3 sequence is CASSPGTFDTGELFF. CDR3 nucleotides: TGTGCCAGCAGCCCCGGGACATTTGACACCGGGGAGCTGTTTTTT.

The gene calls are TRBV24-1 and TRBJ2-1, with 11 bases aligning to TRBD2. Germline V gives CDR1 KGHDR, CDR2 SFDVKD. With 6 bases clipped from V and 2 bases from J, the junction kept 2 bases outside the gene matches. This CDR3 has 15 amino acids. The CDR3 reads CATSLAGGPYNEQFF. In nucleotides, the CDR3 is TGTGCCACCAGTCTAGCGGGAGGCCCCTACAATGAGCAGTTCTTC.